The T cell receptor (beta chain) under discussion was sequenced for a study of T cell changes during pregnancy in multiple sclerosis. Sequencing used immunoSEQ multiplex PCR; TCRdb keeps in-frame clones, though not all of them. This sample has approximately 52,000 clones, with over 75% found just once. The sample consisted of CD4+ T cells from peripheral blood mononuclear cells, taken in the second trimester of pregnancy. The TCR sequence derives from a female donor with multiple sclerosis, enrolled in a pregnancy study.

CDR3 nucleotide sequence: TGTGCCAGCAGCCCAGGAACTAGCGGGAGTTATGAGCAGTTCTTC. It codes for CASSPGTSGSYEQFF. The chain recombines TRBV11-2 with TRBJ2-1; TRBD2 matches at 11 bases. V dropped 5 bases and J dropped 8; count of bases not matched to a gene: 8. Germline values: CDR1 SGHAT, CDR2 FQNNGV. The CDR3 is 15 residues long.